Listed here are 19 T cell receptor beta chains from one sample, sequenced in a study of blood T cell repertoires in COVID-19. The method was immunoSEQ multiplex PCR; TCRdb's version includes in-frame clones alone and lacks a portion of them. The repertoire includes 100,000 to 150,000 clones, approximately 81% of them detected once, and approximately 1.5% sits in the top ten. Sequenced material: peripheral blood. All receptors come from a man aged 55 to 70 with acute or convalescent COVID-19.

The genes are TRBV2 and TRBJ1-2; 9 bases agree with TRBD1. V shed 7 bases and J 3 bases; nucleotides not matched to a gene: 9. The V gene's germline CDR1 is SNHLY and CDR2 FYNNEI. This CDR3 region has 15 residues. The CDR3 spells CASKKQGALDYGYTF. Written as DNA, the CDR3 is TGTGCCAGCAAGAAACAGGGGGCATTGGACTATGGCTACACCTTC.

V usage is TRBV18 and J usage is TRBJ1-5; 9 nucleotides line up with TRBD1. This CDR3 contains 14 residues. Germline V gene data show CDR1 as KGHSH and CDR2 as LQKENI. V trimming: 6 bases; J trimming: 4 bases; junction bases outside the gene matches: 4. DNA for the CDR3: TGTGCCAGCTCTCTCGGACAGGGGAATCAGCCCCAGCATTTT. Its translation: CASSLGQGNQPQHF.

The rearrangement uses TRBV6-6 and TRBJ2-7, with 10 positions matching TRBD2. Germline V CDR1 and CDR2: MNHNY, SVGAGI (reference sequence). The CDR3 length is 15 residues. The J segment lost 0 bases and the V segment lost 8 bases, leaving 7 bases of the junction unmatched. The CDR3: CASGPLAGGSYEQYF. The DNA for the CDR3 is TGTGCCAGCGGCCCATTAGCGGGGGGCTCCTACGAGCAGTACTTC.

This chain uses TRBV19 with TRBJ1-1; 9 bases agree with TRBD1. V lost 5 bases and J lost 1; bases outside the gene matches: 8. The CDR3 is 16 amino acids. CDR1 LNHDA and CDR2 SQIVND come from the germline V gene (reference sequence). The CDR3 nucleotides are TGTGCCAGTAGTGTCCAACAGGGGGCCAGGAACACTGAAGCTTTCTTT. Its protein product is CASSVQQGARNTEAFF.

This rearrangement joins TRBV18 to TRBJ1-2, with D uncertain. CDR3 length: 17 residues. Germline loops: CDR1 KGHSH, CDR2 LQKENI. V shed 2 bases and J shed 0 bases, with 16 bases lying between them. The CDR3 region has the DNA TGTGCCAGCTCACCATCCTCAGTTTTTTTGGCTAACTATGGCTACACCTTC. Translating it yields CASSPSSVFLANYGYTF.

The rearrangement uses TRBV29-1 and TRBJ1-2; D may be TRBD1 (5 bases). Germline CDR1 is SQVTM and CDR2 is ANQGSEA. The length of the CDR3 is 13 residues. V was cut by 3 bases and J by 2 bases, with 10 bases left in between. The CDR3 sequence is CSVEGRENYGYTF. In DNA, the CDR3 is TGCAGCGTTGAGGGACGGGAGAACTATGGCTACACCTTC.

V gene TRBV12-3 or TRBV12-4 combines with J gene TRBJ2-7, with 7 bases identical to TRBD1. V was pared by 8 bases and J by 3 bases, with 7 bases of the junction left unmatched. The CDR3 sequence is 13 residues long. The CDR3 loop is CASRDRDHYEQYF. The DNA for the CDR3 is TGTGCCAGCCGCGACAGGGATCACTACGAGCAGTACTTC.

This clone came up a few times. The rearrangement uses TRBV14 and TRBJ1-1, with D possibly matching TRBD1 (5 bases). CDR1 and CDR2 from the germline V gene are SGHDN and FVKESK. This CDR3 is built from 15 residues. The V end was cut by 3 bases, the J end by 3 bases, with 14 bases between. CDR3 coding DNA: TGTGCCAGCAGCCAGGTGGCCAGGGCGTACACTGAAGCTTTCTTT. Protein product: CASSQVARAYTEAFF.

This chain connects TRBV6-5 to TRBJ2-3; 8 bases agree with TRBD2. The germline CDR1 and CDR2 sequences are MNHEY and SVGAGI. The CDR3 is 14 amino acids. With V trimmed by 6 bases and J by 4 bases, 6 bases remained unmatched. The CDR3 loop is CASRPGLVADTQYF. Here the CDR3 DNA reads TGTGCCAGCAGACCGGGACTAGTGGCAGATACGCAGTATTTT.

The chain employs TRBV13 and TRBJ2-1, with TRBD1 identical over 10 bases. Losses at the gene ends were 0 bases for V and 4 bases for J; bases not matched to a gene: 6. CDR1 PRHDT and CDR2 FYEKMQ come from the germline V gene (reference sequence). The CDR3 spans 17 residues. The CDR3 region has the DNA TGTGCCAGCAGCTTAGGGACAGGGGGCCGCATTTACAATGAGCAGTTCTTC. Translating gives CASSLGTGGRIYNEQFF.

This chain links TRBV7-6 with TRBJ1-6; TRBD1 might be the D (6 bases). This CDR3 is built from 16 residues. V was cut by 5 bases and J by 1 base, with 12 bases left in between. CDR1 is SGHVS and CDR2 is FNYEAQ in the germline V gene. The CDR3 spells CASSPSQGSYNSPLHF. CDR3 bases: TGTGCCAGCAGCCCATCCCAGGGGTCCTATAATTCACCCCTCCACTTT.

This chain connects TRBV19 to TRBJ1-1, with 10 bases aligning to TRBD1. CDR1 and CDR2 from the germline V gene are LNHDA and SQIVND (reference sequence). The CDR3 contains 13 residues. J lost 5 bases, V lost 3 bases, and 0 bases had no gene match. The CDR3 region is CASSMDRGTEAFF. The CDR3, as DNA: TGTGCCAGTAGTATGGACAGGGGGACTGAAGCTTTCTTT.

The CDR3: CASSALTGAYGYTF. CDR3 DNA sequence: TGTGCCAGCAGCGCCCTTACAGGGGCCTATGGCTACACCTTC. The chain recombines TRBV9 with TRBJ1-2; 7 bases match TRBD1. J was trimmed by 4 bases and V by 3 bases; bases with no gene match: 6. Looked up from germline, CDR1 is SGDLS and CDR2 is YYNGEE. The CDR3 consists of 14 residues.

The chain links TRBV6-5 to TRBJ1-2, with a possible D match to TRBD1 (6 bases). The V and J ends lost 0 bases and 8 bases respectively, with 13 bases between them. From germline, CDR1 is MNHEY and CDR2 SVGAGI. This CDR3 comprises 14 residues. The CDR3 DNA reads TGTGCCAGCAGTTACTCGGGGGCTGTGGGAGGCTACACCTTC. As protein: CASSYSGAVGGYTF.

As concerns this clone: The same CDR3 can be traced to other DNA sequences in this sample. The rearrangement joins TRBV6-5 to TRBJ1-2; 8 nucleotides match TRBD1. Per the germline V gene, CDR1 is MNHEY and CDR2 is SVGAGI. V was clipped by 5 bases and J by 0 bases; unmatched bases: 2. This CDR3 contains 14 residues. The CDR3 coding sequence is TGTGCCAGCAGTAGGGACAGGACTAACTATGGCTACACCTTC. It codes for CASSRDRTNYGYTF.

Only one count was recorded for this clone. The chain combines TRBV29-1 with TRBJ1-1; 7 bases are shared with TRBD1. Germline CDR1 is SQVTM and CDR2 is ANQGSEA. V lost 7 bases to trimming and J lost 3 bases; unmatched junction nucleotides: 5. The CDR3 has 12 amino acids. The CDR3 is CSAKQGDTEAFF. CDR3 coding DNA: TGCAGCGCCAAGCAGGGGGACACTGAAGCTTTCTTT.

The chain employs TRBV6-5 and TRBJ2-2, with 7 bases lining up with TRBD1. The CDR3 is made up of 15 amino acids. The V and J ends lost 6 bases and 5 bases, in that order; junction bases with no gene match: 9. Germline V gene lookup returns CDR1 MNHEY and CDR2 SVGAGI. The CDR3 DNA reads as TGTGCCAGCAGGGGAACAGGGGCCCTGACCGGGGAGCTGTTTTTT. The encoded protein is CASRGTGALTGELFF.

The chain employs TRBV4-2 and TRBJ1-3, with D unresolved. The CDR3 has 17 amino acids. Germline CDR1 reads LGHNA; CDR2 reads YNFKEQ. V was shortened by 0 bases and J by 0 bases, with 12 bases between the two germline ends. For the CDR3, the DNA is TGTGCCAGCAGCCAAGATGCCAGATCGAACTCTGGAAACACCATATATTTT. This encodes CASSQDARSNSGNTIYF.

In this sample, this clone turned up a few times. The CDR3 DNA reads as TGTGCCACCAGTGATTTGTCCGGGTTCGGTTCCACCGGGGAGCTGTTTTTT. Translating it yields CATSDLSGFGSTGELFF. The chain is built from TRBV24-1 and TRBJ2-2; D is undetermined. This CDR3 has 17 amino acids. Per the germline V gene, CDR1 is KGHDR and CDR2 is SFDVKD. V was pared by 0 bases and J by 4 bases, with 14 bases between.